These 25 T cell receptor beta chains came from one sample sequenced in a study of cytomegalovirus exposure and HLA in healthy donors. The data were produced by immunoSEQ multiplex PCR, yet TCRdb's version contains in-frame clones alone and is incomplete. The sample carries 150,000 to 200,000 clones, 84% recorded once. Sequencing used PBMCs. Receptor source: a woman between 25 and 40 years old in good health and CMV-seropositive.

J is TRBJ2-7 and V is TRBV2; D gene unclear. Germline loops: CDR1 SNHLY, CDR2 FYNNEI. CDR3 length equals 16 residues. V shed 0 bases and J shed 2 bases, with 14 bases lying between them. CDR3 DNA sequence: TGTGCCAGCAGTGAAGCAGAGGAAAGGTTAACCTACGAGCAGTACTTC. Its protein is CASSEAEERLTYEQYF.

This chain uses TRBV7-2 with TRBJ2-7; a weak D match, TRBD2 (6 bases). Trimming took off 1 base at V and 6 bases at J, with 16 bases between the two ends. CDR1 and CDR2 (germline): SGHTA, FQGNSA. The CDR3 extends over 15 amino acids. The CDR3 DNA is TGTGCCAGCAGCTTAGACGTGGCCCGGGGGTTCGAGCAGTACTTC. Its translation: CASSLDVARGFEQYF.

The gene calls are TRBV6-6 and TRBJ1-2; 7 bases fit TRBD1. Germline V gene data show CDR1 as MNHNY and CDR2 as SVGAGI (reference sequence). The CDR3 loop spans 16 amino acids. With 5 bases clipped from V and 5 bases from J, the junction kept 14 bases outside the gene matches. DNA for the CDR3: TGTGCCAGCAGTCCTCTCGACAGGGCAGTATCGTATGGCTACACCTTC. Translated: CASSPLDRAVSYGYTF.

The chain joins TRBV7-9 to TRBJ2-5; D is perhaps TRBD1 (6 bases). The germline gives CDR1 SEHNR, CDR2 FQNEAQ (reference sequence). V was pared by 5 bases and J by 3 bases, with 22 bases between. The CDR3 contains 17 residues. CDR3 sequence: CASSLSRDIGYKETQYF. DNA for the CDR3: TGTGCCAGCAGCCTCAGCCGGGACATAGGATACAAAGAGACCCAGTACTTC.

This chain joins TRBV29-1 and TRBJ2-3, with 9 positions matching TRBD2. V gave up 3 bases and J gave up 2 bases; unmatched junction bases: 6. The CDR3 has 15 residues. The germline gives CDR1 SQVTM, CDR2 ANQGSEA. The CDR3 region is CSVDKRGEVTDTQYF. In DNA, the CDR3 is TGCAGCGTTGATAAGCGGGGGGAAGTCACAGATACGCAGTATTTT.

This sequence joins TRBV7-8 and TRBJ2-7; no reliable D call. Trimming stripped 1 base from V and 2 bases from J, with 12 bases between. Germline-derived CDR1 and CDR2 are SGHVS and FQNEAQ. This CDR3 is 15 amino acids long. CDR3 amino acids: CASSLGLPTTYEQYF. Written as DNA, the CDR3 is TGTGCCAGCAGCTTAGGGTTGCCTACTACCTACGAGCAGTACTTC. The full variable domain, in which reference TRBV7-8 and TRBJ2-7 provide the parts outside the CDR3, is GAGVSQSPRYKVAKRGQDVALRCDPISGHVSLFWYQQALGQGPEFLTYFQNEAQLDKSGLPSDRFFAERPEGSVSTLKIQRTQQEDSAVYLCASSLGLPTTYEQYFGPGTRLTVT.

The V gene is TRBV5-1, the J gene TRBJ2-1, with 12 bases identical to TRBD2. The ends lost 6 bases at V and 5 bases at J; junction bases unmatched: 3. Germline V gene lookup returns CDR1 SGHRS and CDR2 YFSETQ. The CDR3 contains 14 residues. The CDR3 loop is CASTTSGSDNEQFF. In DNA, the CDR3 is TGCGCCAGCACGACTAGCGGGAGTGACAATGAGCAGTTCTTC.

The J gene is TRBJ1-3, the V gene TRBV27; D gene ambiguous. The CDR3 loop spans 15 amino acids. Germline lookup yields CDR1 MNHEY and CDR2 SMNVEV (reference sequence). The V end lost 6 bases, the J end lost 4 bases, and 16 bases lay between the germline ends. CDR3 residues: CASSRNEGPGNTIYF. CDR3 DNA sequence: TGTGCCAGCAGCCGCAATGAGGGTCCCGGAAACACCATATATTTT.

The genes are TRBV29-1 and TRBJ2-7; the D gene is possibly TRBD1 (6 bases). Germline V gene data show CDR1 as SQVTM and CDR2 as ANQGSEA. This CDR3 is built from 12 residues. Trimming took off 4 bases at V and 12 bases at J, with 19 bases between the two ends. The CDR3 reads CSVALPSGHRYF. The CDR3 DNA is TGCAGCGTTGCCCTTCCGTCGGGACATCGGTACTTC.

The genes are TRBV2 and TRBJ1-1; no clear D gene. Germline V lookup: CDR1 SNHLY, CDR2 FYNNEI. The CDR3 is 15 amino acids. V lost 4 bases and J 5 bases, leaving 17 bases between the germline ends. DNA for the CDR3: TGTGCCAGCAGTGCCCTCGGGCCGAGAGGGACTGAAGCTTTCTTT. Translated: CASSALGPRGTEAFF.

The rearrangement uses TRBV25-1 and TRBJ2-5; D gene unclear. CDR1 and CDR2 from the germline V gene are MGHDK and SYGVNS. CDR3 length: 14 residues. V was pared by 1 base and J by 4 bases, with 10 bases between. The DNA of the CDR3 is TGTGCCAGCAGTGAATCCCCCACGGGAGAGACCCAGTACTTC. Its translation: CASSESPTGETQYF.

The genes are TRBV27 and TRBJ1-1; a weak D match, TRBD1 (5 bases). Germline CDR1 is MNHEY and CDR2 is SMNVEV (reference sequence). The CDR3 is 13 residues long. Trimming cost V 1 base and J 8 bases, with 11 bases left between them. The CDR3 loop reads CASSLLGTGEAFF. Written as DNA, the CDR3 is TGTGCCAGCAGTTTATTAGGAACAGGCGAAGCTTTCTTT.

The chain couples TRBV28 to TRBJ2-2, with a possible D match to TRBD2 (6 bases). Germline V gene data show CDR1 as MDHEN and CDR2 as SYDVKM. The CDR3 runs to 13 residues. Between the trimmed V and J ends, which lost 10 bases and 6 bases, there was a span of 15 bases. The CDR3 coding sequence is TGTGCCATAGGACCGGGAGAATCCGGGGAGCTGTTTTTT. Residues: CAIGPGESGELFF.

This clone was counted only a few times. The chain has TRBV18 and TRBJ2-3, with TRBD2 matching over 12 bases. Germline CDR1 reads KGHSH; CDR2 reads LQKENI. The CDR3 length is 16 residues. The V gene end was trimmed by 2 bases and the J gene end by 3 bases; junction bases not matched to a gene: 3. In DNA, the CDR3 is TGTGCCAGCTCACCAACACTAGCGGGAGGAACAGATACGCAGTATTTT. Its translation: CASSPTLAGGTDTQYF.

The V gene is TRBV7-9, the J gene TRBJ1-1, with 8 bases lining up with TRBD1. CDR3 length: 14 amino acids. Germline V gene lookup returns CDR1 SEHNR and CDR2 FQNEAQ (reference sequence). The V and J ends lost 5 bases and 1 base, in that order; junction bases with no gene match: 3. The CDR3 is CASSTGQGNTEAFF. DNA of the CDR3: TGTGCCAGCAGCACCGGACAGGGGAACACTGAAGCTTTCTTT. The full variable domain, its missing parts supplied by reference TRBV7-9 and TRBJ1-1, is DTGVSQNPRHKITKRGQNVTFRCDPISEHNRLYWYRQTLGQGPEFLTYFQNEAQLEKSRLLSDRFSAERPKGSFSTLEIQRTEQGDSAMYLCASSTGQGNTEAFFGQGTRLTVV.

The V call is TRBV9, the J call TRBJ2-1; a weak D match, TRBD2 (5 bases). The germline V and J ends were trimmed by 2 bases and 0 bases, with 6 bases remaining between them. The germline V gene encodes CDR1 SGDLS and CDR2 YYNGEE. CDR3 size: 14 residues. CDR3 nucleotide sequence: TGTGCCAGCAGCGTTGCGGGCTCCTACAATGAGCAGTTCTTC. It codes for CASSVAGSYNEQFF.

The CDR3 spells CASSYSRSLRGYTF. The CDR3 nucleotides are TGTGCCAGCAGTTACTCGCGGTCACTTCGTGGCTACACCTTC. This chain joins TRBV6-5 and TRBJ1-2; no clear D. The germline V gene encodes CDR1 MNHEY and CDR2 SVGAGI. The V end was cut by 0 bases, the J end by 7 bases, with 12 bases between. This CDR3 has 14 residues.

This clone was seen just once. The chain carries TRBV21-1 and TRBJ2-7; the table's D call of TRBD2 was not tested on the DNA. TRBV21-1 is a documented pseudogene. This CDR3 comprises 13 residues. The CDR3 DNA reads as TGTGCCAGCAGCAAGCTCCTTAGACTACGGCAGTACTTC. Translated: CASSKLLRLRQYF.

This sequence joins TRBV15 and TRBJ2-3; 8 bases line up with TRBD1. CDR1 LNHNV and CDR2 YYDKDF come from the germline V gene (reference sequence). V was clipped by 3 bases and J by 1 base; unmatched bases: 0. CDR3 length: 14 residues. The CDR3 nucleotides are TGTGCCACCAGCAGGACAGGGGGCACAGATACGCAGTATTTT. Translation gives CATSRTGGTDTQYF.

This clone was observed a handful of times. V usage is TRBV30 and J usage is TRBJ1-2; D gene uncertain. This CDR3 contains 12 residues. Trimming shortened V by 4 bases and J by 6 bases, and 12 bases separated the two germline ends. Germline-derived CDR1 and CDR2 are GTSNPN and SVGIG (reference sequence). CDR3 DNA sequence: TGTGCCTGGACGTCTCCGGTGAATGGCTACACCTTC. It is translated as CAWTSPVNGYTF.

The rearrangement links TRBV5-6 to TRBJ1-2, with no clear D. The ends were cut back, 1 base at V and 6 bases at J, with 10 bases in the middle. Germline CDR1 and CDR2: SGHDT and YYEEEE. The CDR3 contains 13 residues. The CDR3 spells CASSLLGEDGYTF. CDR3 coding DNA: TGTGCCAGCAGCTTGTTGGGAGAGGATGGCTACACCTTC.

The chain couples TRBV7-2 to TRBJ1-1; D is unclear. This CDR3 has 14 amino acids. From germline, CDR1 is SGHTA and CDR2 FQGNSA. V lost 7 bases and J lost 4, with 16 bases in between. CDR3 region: CASNTADGVTEAFF. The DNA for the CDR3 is TGTGCCAGCAATACTGCGGACGGGGTCACTGAAGCTTTCTTT. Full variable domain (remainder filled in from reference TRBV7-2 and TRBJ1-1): GAGVSQSPSNKVTEKGKDVELRCDPISGHTALYWYRQSLGQGLEFLIYFQGNSAPDKSGLPSDRFSAERTGGSVSTLTIQRTQQEDSAVYLCASNTADGVTEAFFGQGTRLTVV.

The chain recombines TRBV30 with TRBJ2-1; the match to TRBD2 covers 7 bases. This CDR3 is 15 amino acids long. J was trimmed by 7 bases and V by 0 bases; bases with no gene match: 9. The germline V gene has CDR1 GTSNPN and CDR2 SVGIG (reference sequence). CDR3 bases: TGTGCCTGGAGTGTACAGCGCGGGGGTCGGAATGAGCAGTTCTTC. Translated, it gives CAWSVQRGGRNEQFF.

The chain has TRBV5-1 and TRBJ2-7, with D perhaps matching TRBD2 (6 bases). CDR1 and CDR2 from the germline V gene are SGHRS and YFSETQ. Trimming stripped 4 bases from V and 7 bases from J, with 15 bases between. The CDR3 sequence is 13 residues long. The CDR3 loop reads CASSGAGFEEQYF. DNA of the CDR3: TGCGCCAGCAGCGGGGCGGGGTTCGAGGAGCAGTACTTC.

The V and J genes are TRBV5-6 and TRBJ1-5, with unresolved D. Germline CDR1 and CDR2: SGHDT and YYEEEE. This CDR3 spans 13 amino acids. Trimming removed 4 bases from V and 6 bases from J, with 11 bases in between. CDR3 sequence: CASSQNQVQPQHF. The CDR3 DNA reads TGTGCCAGCAGCCAAAACCAGGTTCAGCCCCAGCATTTT. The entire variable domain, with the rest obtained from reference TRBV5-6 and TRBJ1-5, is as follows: DAGVTQSPTHLIKTRGQQVTLRCSPKSGHDTVSWYQQALGQGPQFIFQYYEEEERQRGNFPDRFSGHQFPNYSSELNVNALLLGDSALYLCASSQNQVQPQHFGDGTRLSIL.